This T cell receptor beta chain was identified in a study of T-cell reconstitution after alpha-beta-depleted transplantation in children. This clonotype was found a few times. This CDR3 region has 12 residues. The germline V gene has CDR1 SQVTM and CDR2 ANQGSEA. The V segment lost 5 bases and the J segment 2 bases; nucleotides outside the gene matches: 1. During its preparation, the TCRbeta library received unique molecular identifiers. A single record per CDR3 protein comes from TCRdb applying MiXCR to the PCR reads. The sample has over 550,000 distinct CDR3 sequences, 10% seen once. The chain recombines TRBV29-1 with TRBJ2-3; 7 nucleotides match TRBD2. The clonotype comes from a human donor who donated a stem cell graft to a child with acute myeloid leukemia. This sample comprised PBMCs from the stem cell graft donor, obtained from the stem cell graft. The CDR3 nucleotides are TGCAGCGTTAGCGGGATCACAGATACGCAGTATTTT. Translated: CSVSGITDTQYF.